This TCR beta chain derives from a study of CD8+CD57+ T cells in acquired aplastic anemia. Genomic DNA, the template, was used for profiling of the TCR beta VDJ and CDR3. TCRdb fed the reads into MiXCR, producing one record per CDR3 protein. The sample carries 80,000 or so distinct CDR3 sequences, under 50% recorded once. The CDR3 spans 15 residues. V shed 5 bases, J shed 0 bases, and the junction held 5 bases outside the gene matches. Germline CDR1 and CDR2: SGHVS and FQNEAQ. Whole-study findings and limits: Any difference that existed in CD8+ Simpson's diversity between patients and controls was not significant.

The table lists this clonotype with many counts. Its target is not known. The sequencing input was sorted CD4+, CD8+, or CD8+CD57+ T cells (not recorded which) from PBMCs. The gene calls are TRBV7-8 and TRBJ2-3; 7 nucleotides agree with TRBD2. The receptor comes from a human donor in good health, serving as a control. This CDR3 reads CASSRFSGSTDTQYF. The CDR3 nucleotides read TGTGCCAGCAGCCGCTTTAGCGGGAGCACAGATACGCAGTATTTT.